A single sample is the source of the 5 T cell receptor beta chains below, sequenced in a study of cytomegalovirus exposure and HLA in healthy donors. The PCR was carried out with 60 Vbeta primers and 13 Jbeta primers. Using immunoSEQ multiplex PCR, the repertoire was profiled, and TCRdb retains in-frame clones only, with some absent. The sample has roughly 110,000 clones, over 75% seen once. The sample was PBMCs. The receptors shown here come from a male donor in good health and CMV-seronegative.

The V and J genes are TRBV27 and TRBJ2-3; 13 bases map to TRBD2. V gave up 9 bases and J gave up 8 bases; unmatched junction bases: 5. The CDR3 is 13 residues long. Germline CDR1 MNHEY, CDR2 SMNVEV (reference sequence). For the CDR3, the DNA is TGTGCCAGTCGTACTAGCGGGAGGGCTACGCAGTATTTT. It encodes CASRTSGRATQYF.

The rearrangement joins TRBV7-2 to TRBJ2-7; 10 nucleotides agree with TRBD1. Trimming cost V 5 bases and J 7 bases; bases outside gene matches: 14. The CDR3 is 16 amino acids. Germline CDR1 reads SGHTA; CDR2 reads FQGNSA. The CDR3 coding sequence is TGTGCCAGCAGCAGCCCCGGGACAGGGGCTGTGTCGGAGCAGTACTTC. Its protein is CASSSPGTGAVSEQYF.

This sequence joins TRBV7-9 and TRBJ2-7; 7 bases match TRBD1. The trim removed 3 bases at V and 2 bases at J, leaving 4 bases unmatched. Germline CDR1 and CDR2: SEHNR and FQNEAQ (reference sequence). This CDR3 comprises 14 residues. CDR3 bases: TGTGCCAGCAGCTTCGTGGGACAGACCTACGAGCAGTACTTC. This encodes CASSFVGQTYEQYF.

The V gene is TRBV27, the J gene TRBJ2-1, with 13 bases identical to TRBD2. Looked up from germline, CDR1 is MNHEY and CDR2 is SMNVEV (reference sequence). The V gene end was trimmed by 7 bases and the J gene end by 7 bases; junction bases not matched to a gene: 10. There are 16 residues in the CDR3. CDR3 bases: TGTGCCAGCAACCTACAAGGACTAGCGGGAGATAATGAGCAGTTCTTC. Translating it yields CASNLQGLAGDNEQFF.

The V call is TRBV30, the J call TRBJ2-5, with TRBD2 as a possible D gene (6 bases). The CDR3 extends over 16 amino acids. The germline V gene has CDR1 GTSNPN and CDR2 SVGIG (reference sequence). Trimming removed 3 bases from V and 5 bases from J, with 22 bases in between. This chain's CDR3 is CAWRAFSGTKGETQYF. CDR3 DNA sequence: TGTGCCTGGAGAGCTTTTAGCGGAACAAAGGGGGAGACCCAGTACTTC.